This entry is about one T cell receptor beta chain. Its antigen remains unknown. The sample is drawn from a study of tumor-infiltrating lymphocytes in primary liver carcinoma. In the study overall: The number of productive TCRbeta reads per sample ranged from roughly 3.5 to 8 million and was similar across tissue types. Points from the study as a whole: Tumor-adjacent and tumor-blood pairs shared a smaller degree of overlap than tumor region pairs.

Synthesis of TCR beta cDNA was carried out from about 500 ng total RNA with a constant-region primer. Libraries of TCR beta came from three nested multiplex PCR rounds with slightly modified ARM-PCR. The two initial PCR rounds, roughly 10 cycles each, used TRBV1-TRBV30 forward and C-beta reverse primers. TCRdb reanalysed the multiplex PCR reads using MiXCR and keeps one entry per CDR3 protein. This table has approximately 330,000 distinct CDR3 sequences, less than 70% appearing once. The CDR3 spans 18 residues. Per germline, CDR1 WSHSY and CDR2 SAAADI. V trimming: 2 bases; J trimming: 0 bases; junction bases outside the gene matches: 6. Extraction also yielded germline DNA, while blood RNA was obtained from unsorted whole blood.

The sequence was obtained from a middle-aged man with primary liver carcinoma and hepatitis B virus infection. The chain is built from TRBV10-2 and TRBJ2-2; 10 bases match TRBD2. Material: peripheral blood. The CDR3 loop reads CASSERLAGEPNTGELFF. CDR3 sequence (DNA): TGCGCCAGCAGTGAGAGGCTAGCGGGAGAGCCGAACACCGGGGAGCTGTTTTTT.